This T cell receptor beta chain emerged from a study of blood T cell repertoires in COVID-19. Across the whole study: There were acute and convalescent COVID-19 samples, and they came from the United States, Italy and Spain. PBMCs, B-cell-depleted T cells, or T cells were the source of the cDNA or gDNA that made up the material.

In the authors' methods: Amplification of reference gene primers was used by the study to estimate nucleated cell counts. Assay: immunoSEQ multiplex PCR; the TCRdb copy retains only in-frame clones and omits some. V, J and clone size were drawn from that table, and D and trimming were deduced from the DNA. The data hold some 72,000 clones, with more than 75% observed a single time. This CDR3 region has 14 residues. Trimming removed 6 bases from V and 3 bases from J, with 14 bases in between. From germline, CDR1 is MDHEN and CDR2 SYDVKM. V gene TRBV28 combines with J gene TRBJ1-1; D is ambiguous. The receptor's source is a man in his forties or fifties with active or convalescent COVID-19. Material: peripheral blood. CDR3 loop: CASSLGEQYTEAFF. The CDR3 nucleotides read TGTGCCAGCAGCCTGGGAGAACAGTACACTGAAGCTTTCTTT.